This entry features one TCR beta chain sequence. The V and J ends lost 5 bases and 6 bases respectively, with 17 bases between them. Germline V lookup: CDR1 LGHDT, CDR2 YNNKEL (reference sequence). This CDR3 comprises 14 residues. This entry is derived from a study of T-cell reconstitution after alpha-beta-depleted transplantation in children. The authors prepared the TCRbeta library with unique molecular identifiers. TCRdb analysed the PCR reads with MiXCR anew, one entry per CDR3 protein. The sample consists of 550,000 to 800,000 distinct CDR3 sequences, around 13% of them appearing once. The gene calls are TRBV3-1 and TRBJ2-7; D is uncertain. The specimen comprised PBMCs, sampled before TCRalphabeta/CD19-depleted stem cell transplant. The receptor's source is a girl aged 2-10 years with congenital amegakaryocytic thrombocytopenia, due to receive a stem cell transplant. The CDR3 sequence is CASSLASSLSEQYF. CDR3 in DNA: TGTGCCAGCAGCTTAGCATCCTCACTAAGCGAGCAGTACTTC.